The 21 T cell receptor beta chains below were found in one sample sequenced in a study of technical replicates of blood from a handful of donors. Profiling relied on immunoSEQ multiplex PCR, and the TCRdb table lists in-frame clones only, not all of them. Here the sample spans about 73,000 clones, 90% being singletons. The sample was PBMCs. The receptors come from a human donor in good health. Some clones in this sample may be carry-over from other donors' samples.

The chain employs TRBV6-1 and TRBJ1-2; the D gene is possibly TRBD1 (6 bases). V was trimmed by 3 bases and J by 5 bases, leaving 16 bases between them. The CDR3 has 15 residues. Looked up from germline, CDR1 is MNHNS and CDR2 is SASEGT. The CDR3 sequence: CASSDGQNFYYGYTF. The DNA of the CDR3 is TGTGCCAGCAGTGACGGACAGAACTTCTATTATGGCTACACCTTC.

This sequence joins TRBV27 and TRBJ2-5; D might be TRBD1 (7 bases). Trimming took 5 bases from V and 5 from J, leaving 18 bases between them. There are 15 residues in the CDR3. Germline CDR1 reads MNHEY; CDR2 reads SMNVEV (reference sequence). For the CDR3, the DNA is TGTGCCAGCAGTGACCGACAGGGAGGAAGGGAGACCCAGTACTTC. Translating it yields CASSDRQGGRETQYF.

This chain uses TRBV7-3 with TRBJ2-3, with 14 bases aligning to TRBD2. Germline loops: CDR1 SGHTA, CDR2 FQGTGA. Trimming at V came to 1 base and at J to 0 bases, leaving 3 bases not matched to a gene. The CDR3 loop spans 18 amino acids. CDR3 sequence (DNA): TGTGCCAGCAGCTTAATGGGACTAGCGGGGGCCAGCACAGATACGCAGTATTTT. Translating it yields CASSLMGLAGASTDTQYF.

This clone was observed a few times. The CDR3 loop reads CASSELGRKNTEAFF. In nucleotides, the CDR3 is TGTGCCAGCAGTGAATTGGGGAGGAAGAACACTGAAGCTTTCTTT. The genes are TRBV25-1 and TRBJ1-1; unclear D gene. From germline, CDR1 is MGHDK and CDR2 SYGVNS. V lost 1 base to trimming and J lost 1 base, with 10 bases between them. The length of the CDR3 is 15 residues.

This chain uses TRBV4-2 with TRBJ2-2; the match to TRBD1 covers 11 bases. Trimming at V came to 1 base and at J to 3 bases, leaving 4 bases not matched to a gene. Germline V gene data show CDR1 as LGHNA and CDR2 as YNFKEQ. This CDR3 has 17 residues. The CDR3: CASSQGGTGGHTGELFF. The CDR3 coding sequence is TGTGCCAGCAGCCAAGGTGGGACAGGGGGACACACCGGGGAGCTGTTTTTT.

This clone was observed a single time. This chain uses TRBV11-2 with TRBJ2-1; D is uncertain. Between the trimmed V and J ends, which lost 1 base and 2 bases, there was a span of 6 bases. Germline values: CDR1 SGHAT, CDR2 FQNNGV. This CDR3 region has 14 residues. CDR3 sequence reads: CASSLASTYNEQFF. CDR3 in DNA: TGTGCCAGCAGCTTAGCCAGTACCTACAATGAGCAGTTCTTC. Full variable domain (remainder filled in from reference TRBV11-2 and TRBJ2-1): EAGVAQSPRYKIIEKRQSVAFWCNPISGHATLYWYQQILGQGPKLLIQFQNNGVVDDSQLPKDRFSAERLKGVDSTLKIQPAKLEDSAVYLCASSLASTYNEQFFGPGTRLTVL.

This chain joins TRBV7-2 and TRBJ2-5; 11 bases are a match to TRBD2. This CDR3 region has 15 residues. Germline trimming cut 5 bases from V and 1 base from J; bases unmatched to any gene: 3. Germline CDR1 is SGHTA and CDR2 is FQGNSA. This CDR3 is CASSISGRAQETQYF. CDR3 nucleotides: TGTGCCAGCAGCATTAGCGGGAGGGCCCAAGAGACCCAGTACTTC.

This chain connects TRBV29-1 to TRBJ1-1, with 8 bases fitting TRBD1. Germline trimming cut 5 bases from V and 1 base from J; bases unmatched to any gene: 9. The CDR3 has 15 amino acids. The germline V gene has CDR1 SQVTM and CDR2 ANQGSEA. As DNA, the CDR3 is TGCAGCGTTAGATCGGTGGACAGGGAGAACACTGAAGCTTTCTTT. It yields the protein CSVRSVDRENTEAFF.

The chain carries TRBV15 and TRBJ1-4; a possible D gene is TRBD1 (6 bases). The CDR3 extends over 16 amino acids. Trimming removed 4 bases from V and 8 bases from J, with 20 bases in between. Germline V gene lookup returns CDR1 LNHNV and CDR2 YYDKDF (reference sequence). The CDR3 coding sequence is TGTGCCACCAGCACTACCATCGGGCAGGGGAGCGAAAAACTGTTTTTT. Translated, it gives CATSTTIGQGSEKLFF.

The chain carries TRBV5-1 and TRBJ2-3; 12 nucleotides agree with TRBD2. CDR3 length equals 16 residues. Germline CDR1 SGHRS, CDR2 YFSETQ. After removal of 3 bases from V and 4 bases from J, the junction contained 6 bases not matched to a gene. The CDR3: CASSSTSGGLADTQYF. The CDR3 bases are TGCGCCAGCAGCTCAACTAGCGGGGGGTTAGCAGATACGCAGTATTTT.

The chain is built from TRBV27 and TRBJ2-3; 7 bases map to TRBD1. The CDR3 contains 17 residues. Germline V CDR1 and CDR2: MNHEY, SMNVEV (reference sequence). J was trimmed by 4 bases and V by 2 bases; bases with no gene match: 12. The CDR3 here is CASSLRLTGRGSDTQYF. Here the CDR3 DNA reads TGTGCCAGCAGTTTAAGGCTCACGGGCAGGGGGTCAGATACGCAGTATTTT.

This chain links TRBV30 with TRBJ1-5; 7 positions match TRBD1. The CDR3 runs to 14 residues. After removal of 3 bases from V and 5 bases from J, the junction contained 7 bases not matched to a gene. Germline V gene lookup returns CDR1 GTSNPN and CDR2 SVGIG (reference sequence). The CDR3 DNA follows: TGTGCCTGGAGCTTGAGACAGGGCTATCAGCCCCAGCATTTT. Residues: CAWSLRQGYQPQHF.

J is TRBJ2-2 and V is TRBV7-2; 11 bases agree with TRBD2. Losses at the gene ends were 6 bases for V and 1 base for J; bases not matched to a gene: 4. The CDR3 consists of 16 residues. CDR1 is SGHTA, CDR2 FQGNSA, per germline. CDR3 sequence: CASRPTSGGNTGELFF. The DNA for the CDR3 is TGTGCCAGCAGGCCAACTAGCGGGGGGAACACCGGGGAGCTGTTTTTT.

The gene calls are TRBV4-3 and TRBJ2-1, with D perhaps TRBD2 (6 bases). CDR3 length: 16 residues. The V gene's germline CDR1 is LGHNA and CDR2 YSLEER. V lost 4 bases, J lost 0 bases, and 13 bases lay in between. The DNA for the CDR3 is TGCGCCAGCAGCCTCGGGGCCGGGAGCTCCTACAATGAGCAGTTCTTC. It translates to CASSLGAGSSYNEQFF.

This sequence joins TRBV5-4 and TRBJ1-1, with 9 bases identical to TRBD1. CDR3 length: 15 residues. V lost 3 bases and J lost 0; bases outside the gene matches: 3. The germline CDR1 and CDR2 sequences are SGHNT and YYREEE (reference sequence). Here the CDR3 DNA reads TGTGCCAGCAGCTGGGGACAGGGTTTGAACACTGAAGCTTTCTTT. Amino acid sequence: CASSWGQGLNTEAFF.

V gene TRBV12-5 combines with J gene TRBJ2-1; a possible D gene is TRBD1 (6 bases). With 6 bases removed from V and 7 bases from J, the gap between germline ends came to 13 bases. The CDR3 length is 13 residues. Germline assignment: CDR1 LGHNT and CDR2 FRNRAP. The CDR3 bases are TGTGCTAGTGGCCCACCAGGGGCTAATGAGCAGTTCTTC. This translates into CASGPPGANEQFF.

The chain has TRBV19 and TRBJ1-6; possibly TRBD1 for D (6 bases). The CDR3 has 16 amino acids. Germline loops: CDR1 LNHDA, CDR2 SQIVND (reference sequence). The V gene lost 4 bases and the J gene lost 3 bases, with 13 bases spanning the gap. The CDR3: CASSTQGGIYNSPLHF. The CDR3 DNA sequence: TGTGCCAGTAGTACCCAAGGGGGTATCTATAATTCACCCCTCCACTTT.

The rearrangement links TRBV19 to TRBJ1-2; TRBD1 is a possible D gene (6 bases). The CDR3 length is 12 residues. V lost 4 bases, J lost 9 bases, and 12 bases lay in between. CDR1 and CDR2 from the germline V gene are LNHDA and SQIVND (reference sequence). DNA for the CDR3: TGTGCCAGTAGTACACCACAGGGACGCTACACCTTC. This codes for CASSTPQGRYTF.

The chain recombines TRBV6-5 with TRBJ2-7; D is perhaps TRBD2 (5 bases). The CDR3 has 15 residues. Germline CDR1 reads MNHEY; CDR2 reads SVGAGI. Trimming removed 2 bases from V and 2 bases from J, with 13 bases in between. In DNA form, the CDR3 reads TGTGCCAGCAGTTACGGGTCAATCGGGACCTACGAGCAGTACTTC. Amino acid sequence: CASSYGSIGTYEQYF.

This clone was detected only a few times. The rearrangement uses TRBV7-2 and TRBJ1-2, with D perhaps matching TRBD1 (5 bases). V was trimmed by 5 bases and J by 13 bases, leaving 17 bases between them. From germline, CDR1 is SGHTA and CDR2 FQGNSA. The CDR3 has 12 amino acids. DNA of the CDR3: TGTGCCAGCAGCGTCTCAAGGTGGGGCGCCACCTTC. Translating gives CASSVSRWGATF. Full variable domain (outside the CDR3, taken from reference TRBV7-2 and TRBJ1-2): GAGVSQSPSNKVTEKGKDVELRCDPISGHTALYWYRQSLGQGLEFLIYFQGNSAPDKSGLPSDRFSAERTGGSVSTLTIQRTQQEDSAVYLCASSVSRWGATFGSGTRLTVV.

The chain links TRBV6-1 to TRBJ1-2, with 7 bases identical to TRBD1. The CDR3 extends over 15 amino acids. With V trimmed by 2 bases and J by 8 bases, 11 bases remained unmatched. The germline V gene encodes CDR1 MNHNS and CDR2 SASEGT. CDR3 sequence reads: CASSEPGQALGGYTF. The CDR3 DNA reads TGTGCCAGCAGTGAACCAGGACAGGCACTTGGAGGCTACACCTTC.